Shown below are 10 T cell receptor beta chains from a single sample sequenced in a study of CD8+CD57+ T cells in acquired aplastic anemia. Genomic DNA, the template, was used for profiling of the TCR beta VDJ and CDR3. Via MiXCR, TCRdb re-called the reads, giving one row per CDR3 protein. The sample has about 130,000 distinct CDR3 sequences; 48% are singletons. Sequenced sample: sorted CD4+, CD8+, or CD8+CD57+ T cells (not recorded which) from PBMCs. The receptors were sampled from a human donor in good health, serving as a control.

The rearrangement uses TRBV24-1 and TRBJ2-3; no clear D. CDR3 size: 15 residues. The germline V and J ends were trimmed by 5 bases and 2 bases, with 13 bases remaining between them. Germline V gives CDR1 KGHDR, CDR2 SFDVKD. The CDR3 DNA is TGTGCCACCAGTGGATTAGGGCTTTTCACAGATACGCAGTATTTT. Protein: CATSGLGLFTDTQYF.

Ten or more counts support this clonotype. The V gene is TRBV7-9, the J gene TRBJ1-2; no clear D. CDR1 SEHNR and CDR2 FQNEAQ come from the germline V gene (reference sequence). V dropped 7 bases and J dropped 0 bases, with 9 bases sitting between them. The CDR3 runs 13 residues. The CDR3 nucleotides are TGTGCCAGCACCCCTGATGCTAACTATGGCTACACCTTC. The encoded protein is CASTPDANYGYTF.

The CDR3 loop is CSVGGTVQETQYF. CDR3 bases: TGCAGCGTTGGCGGGACAGTCCAAGAGACCCAGTACTTC. The chain combines TRBV29-1 with TRBJ2-5; D is perhaps TRBD1 (7 bases). CDR1 and CDR2 from the germline V gene are SQVTM and ANQGSEA. The V gene lost 4 bases and the J gene lost 1 base, with 10 bases spanning the gap. The CDR3 consists of 13 residues.

The count of this clonotype is one. This chain connects TRBV25-1 to TRBJ1-1; 8 bases are shared with TRBD1. This CDR3 is 12 amino acids long. V trimming: 9 bases; J trimming: 1 base; junction bases outside the gene matches: 1. Germline V gives CDR1 MGHDK, CDR2 SYGVNS. In DNA, the CDR3 is TGTGCCAGTGGGACAGGGAACACTGAAGCTTTCTTT. Translated: CASGTGNTEAFF.

Notes on this clonotype: Possible read error: a much larger clone is one base away. As the CDR3 is not closed by the conserved phenylalanine or tryptophan, this likely results from a read error. V gene TRBV25-1 combines with J gene TRBJ1-1, with D possibly matching TRBD1 (6 bases). This CDR3 is 14 amino acids long. V lost 2 bases and J 5 bases, leaving 12 bases between the germline ends. CDR1 is MGHDK, CDR2 SYGVNS, per germline. In nucleotides, the CDR3 is TGTGCCAGCAGTGAACCGGGGGGGCGGACTGAAGCTTTCTCT. Translating gives CASSEPGGRTEAFS.

The chain employs TRBV7-2 and TRBJ2-7; no reliable D call. V lost 6 bases, J lost 4 bases, and 13 bases lay in between. Germline CDR1 is SGHTA and CDR2 is FQGNSA. The CDR3 has 13 amino acids. The CDR3 DNA sequence: TGTGCCAGCAGAGACCTTACCTCATACGAGCAGTACTTC. Translating it yields CASRDLTSYEQYF.

The rearrangement joins TRBV19 to TRBJ1-2, with D possibly TRBD1 on 5 matching bases. Per the germline V gene, CDR1 is LNHDA and CDR2 is SQIVND (reference sequence). Trimming left V 3 bases short and J 3 bases short, with 14 bases between. CDR3 length: 15 residues. CDR3 in DNA: TGTGCCAGTAGTATGCTGGGACGTATCGACTATGGCTACACCTTC. This encodes CASSMLGRIDYGYTF.

This clonotype was detected many times. The chain carries TRBV20-1 and TRBJ2-7; TRBD1 matches at 9 bases. Germline lookup yields CDR1 DFQATT and CDR2 SNEGSKA (reference sequence). The trim removed 5 bases at V and 5 bases at J, leaving 7 bases unmatched. The CDR3 has 13 amino acids. The CDR3 DNA sequence: TGCAGTGCTTGGGACAGGGCGTCGAACGAGCAGTACTTC. It yields the protein CSAWDRASNEQYF.

This clonotype appeared a few times. The chain couples TRBV24-1 to TRBJ2-3; TRBD1 matches at 8 bases. The germline gives CDR1 KGHDR, CDR2 SFDVKD. The CDR3 consists of 15 residues. After removal of 3 bases from V and 3 bases from J, the junction contained 4 bases not matched to a gene. The DNA of the CDR3 is TGTGCCACCAGTGATCGCGGACAGGGAACAGATACGCAGTATTTT. Translating gives CATSDRGQGTDTQYF.

The chain combines TRBV15 with TRBJ2-1; 8 nucleotides match TRBD2. Germline CDR1 reads LNHNV; CDR2 reads YYDKDF (reference sequence). The ends lost 0 bases at V and 5 bases at J; junction bases unmatched: 6. This CDR3 region has 16 residues. CDR3 protein: CATSRDAGGQNNEQFF. Here the CDR3 DNA reads TGTGCCACCAGCAGAGACGCGGGAGGACAGAACAATGAGCAGTTCTTC.